What follows are 20 T cell receptor beta chains derived from one specimen sequenced in a study of tumor and adjacent non-tumor tissue in lung cancer. The library came from three nested PCR rounds adapted from ARM-PCR protocols. TCRdb passed the multiplex PCR reads through MiXCR, listing each CDR3 protein once. The data hold some 100,000 distinct CDR3 sequences, with approximately 82% observed a single time. RNA was extracted from bulk tissue without any cell sorting. The source material was lung tumor tissue. The receptors originated from a woman aged 60-75 years with non-small cell lung cancer.

Details on this clonotype: Germline is not matched at one junction end, which may reflect a read error. The chain recombines TRBV11-2 with TRBJ2-4; D unresolved. CDR1 and CDR2 (germline): SGHAT, FQNNGV. The CDR3 has 14 residues. CDR3 sequence: CASNSSLSKTFSTF. In nucleotides, the CDR3 is TGTGCCAGCAACTCCAGTTTGTCCAAAACATTCAGTACTTTC.

To note about this clonotype: Mismatch with germline at one junction end may stem from a read error. The chain combines TRBV20-1 with TRBJ2-5; no firm D call. The CDR3 has 13 residues. Germline values: CDR1 DFQATT, CDR2 SNEGSKA (reference sequence). Here the CDR3 DNA reads TGCAGTCCTAGTATAGGGATCGCAGAGACCCAGTACTTC. It specifies CSPSIGIAETQYF.

Concerning this clonotype itself: A read error may account for a junction end that differs from germline. J is TRBJ1-2 and V is TRBV6-1, with D perhaps matching TRBD1 (5 bases). The CDR3 has 14 residues. Germline V lookup: CDR1 MNHNS, CDR2 SASEGT. The CDR3 protein is CASSEGTQDYSYTF. The CDR3 coding sequence is TGTGCCAGCAGTGAAGGGACACAGGACTATAGCTACACCTTC.

This sequence joins TRBV20-1 and TRBJ2-2; weak D call: TRBD2 (6 bases). From germline, CDR1 is DFQATT and CDR2 SNEGSKA (reference sequence). This CDR3 is built from 15 residues. V was clipped by 5 bases and J by 7 bases, with 20 bases between them. CDR3 protein: CSAGATRRDIGELFF. CDR3 nucleotides: TGCAGTGCTGGAGCCACAAGGCGGGATATCGGGGAGCTGTTTTTT.

This clonotype was recorded only once. This sequence may be a read error, since a much larger clone differs from it by one base. V and J are TRBV5-4 and TRBJ2-6, with a possible D match to TRBD2 (7 bases). Germline V gives CDR1 SGHNT, CDR2 YYREEE (reference sequence). CDR3 length equals 17 residues. The CDR3 DNA is TGTGCCAGCAGCTTCGGGGGGCGCAGCTCTGGGGCCAACGTCATGACTTTC. As protein: CASSFGGRSSGANVMTF. The full variable domain, in which reference TRBV5-4 and TRBJ2-6 provide the parts outside the CDR3, is ETGVTQSPTHLIKTRGQQVTLRCSSQSGHNTVSWYQQALGQGPQFIFQYYREEENGRGNFPPRFSGLQFPNYSSELNVNALELDDSALYLCASSFGGRSSGANVMTFGAGSRLTVL.

This clonotype was counted a few times. This clone may be a read error of a much larger clone one base away. J is TRBJ2-7 and V is TRBV20-1, with 8 bases that match TRBD2. The CDR3 contains 14 residues. Looked up from germline, CDR1 is DFQATT and CDR2 is SNEGSKA (reference sequence). Losses at the gene ends were 7 bases for V and 1 base for J; bases not matched to a gene: 9. The CDR3 spells CSGATSGSSYEQYF. As DNA, the CDR3 is TGCAGTGGAGCCACTAGCGGTTCTTCCTACGAGCAGTACTTC.

The rearrangement links TRBV4-1 to TRBJ2-3; the D is unclear. Germline loops: CDR1 MGHRA, CDR2 YSYEKL. The CDR3 loop spans 14 amino acids. The V end was cut by 2 bases, the J end by 0 bases, with 6 bases between. The CDR3 protein is CASSQSPSTDTQYF. The DNA of the CDR3 is TGCGCCAGCAGCCAATCCCCTAGCACAGATACGCAGTATTTT.

Of note for this clonotype: A junction boundary mismatches the germline segment, possibly from a read error. This chain links TRBV6-5 with TRBJ1-6; D possibly corresponds to TRBD1 (5 bases). Germline V gene data show CDR1 as MNHEY and CDR2 as SVGAGI. There are 14 residues in the CDR3. The CDR3 nucleotides are TGTGCCAGCAATTACTCGCCAGGGAATTCACCTCTCCACTTT. Its protein product is CASNYSPGNSPLHF.

In the case of this clonotype: This could be a read error, since a much larger clone is one nucleotide away. This chain joins TRBV5-4 and TRBJ2-5; 10 bases are shared with TRBD2. Germline V gene sequence: CDR1 SGHNT, CDR2 YYREEE (reference sequence). There are 16 residues in the CDR3. As DNA, the CDR3 is TGTGCCAGCAGCCCTGATAGGACTAGCGGAAGTGAGACCCACTACTTC. Translated, it gives CASSPDRTSGSETHYF.

This clonotype was counted many times. The chain is built from TRBV6-2 or TRBV6-3 and TRBJ1-1, with 7 positions matching TRBD1. The CDR3 spans 14 residues. CDR1 and CDR2 from the germline V gene are MNHEY and SVGEGT. V was clipped by 5 bases and J by 2 bases; unmatched bases: 5. This chain's CDR3 is CASSGQVRNTEAFF. The CDR3 nucleotides read TGTGCCAGCAGTGGACAGGTCCGAAACACTGAAGCTTTCTTT.

This clonotype was counted ten times or more. V and J are TRBV29-1 and TRBJ1-2; D perhaps matches TRBD1 (5 bases). The V and J ends lost 5 bases and 0 bases respectively, with 7 bases between them. The CDR3 consists of 12 residues. The germline V gene has CDR1 SQVTM and CDR2 ANQGSEA. CDR3 in DNA: TGCAGCGTTTTACAGGCTAACTATGGCTACACCTTC. As protein: CSVLQANYGYTF.

Many counts were recorded for this clonotype. V usage is TRBV4-3 and J usage is TRBJ2-1, with TRBD2 identical over 7 bases. Trimming cost V 0 bases and J 16 bases; bases outside gene matches: 9. CDR1 is LGHNA and CDR2 is YSLEER in the germline V gene. This CDR3 contains 13 residues. This CDR3 is CASSQEESGKKFF. The CDR3 bases are TGCGCCAGCAGCCAAGAGGAAAGCGGGAAAAAATTCTTC.

The DNA for the CDR3 is TGCAGTACTGCAGGGGAGAGGTACTACGAGCAGTACTTC. Protein: CSTAGERYYEQYF. V is TRBV20-1 and J is TRBJ2-7; the D gene is possibly TRBD1 (6 bases). The CDR3 has 13 amino acids. V dropped 8 bases and J dropped 3 bases, with 17 bases sitting between them. Germline V CDR1 and CDR2: DFQATT, SNEGSKA (reference sequence).

Comment on this clonotype: This CDR3 fails to terminate in the conserved phenylalanine or tryptophan, so it likely reflects a read error. CDR3 protein: CAGSPSNYRSSNQPQHI. The DNA for the CDR3 is TGTGCCGGCAGCCCATCGAACTACAGGTCTTCGAATCAGCCCCAGCATATT. This chain links TRBV6-2 or TRBV6-3 with TRBJ1-5, with a weak D call TRBD1 (5 bases). Per the germline V gene, CDR1 is MNHEY and CDR2 is SVGEGT. The length of the CDR3 is 17 residues.

This chain links TRBV20-1 with TRBJ2-3, with TRBD2 matching over 10 bases. This CDR3 spans 17 amino acids. Germline loops: CDR1 DFQATT, CDR2 SNEGSKA (reference sequence). V dropped 0 bases and J dropped 7; count of bases not matched to a gene: 13. The CDR3 loop reads CSARDQLAGASTYTQYF. The DNA of the CDR3 is TGCAGTGCTAGAGATCAGCTAGCGGGGGCCTCCACTTATACGCAGTATTTT.

As for this clonotype: Just one base apart from a much larger clone, this may be a read error. The chain links TRBV5-6 to TRBJ2-3; 7 positions agree with TRBD1. The CDR3 spans 14 residues. Germline loops: CDR1 SGHDT, CDR2 YYEEEE. DNA of the CDR3: TGTGCCAGCATTACCCGAGACAGGACAGGTACGCAGTATTTT. Translating gives CASITRDRTGTQYF.

This clonotype was observed a handful of times. The junction differs from germline at one of its ends, possibly a read error. The chain joins TRBV10-2 to TRBJ1-2; a weak D match, TRBD1 (6 bases). Per the germline V gene, CDR1 is WSHSY and CDR2 is SAAADI. This CDR3 contains 16 residues. The CDR3 loop reads CVSKKGGPSLDYGYTF. The CDR3 DNA sequence: TGCGTCAGCAAGAAGGGGGGACCTTCACTCGACTATGGCTACACCTTC.

The gene calls are TRBV4-3 and TRBJ2-3, with D possibly being TRBD2 (6 bases). Trimming removed 4 bases at V and 2 bases at J, with 16 bases between. This CDR3 is 16 amino acids long. Germline V gene lookup returns CDR1 LGHNA and CDR2 YSLEER. For the CDR3, the DNA is TGCGCCAGCAGCCCAGCAATGGGAGGTTTCACAGATACGCAGTATTTT. Translating gives CASSPAMGGFTDTQYF.

About this clonotype: The germline gene is not matched at one end of the junction; a read error may be the cause. This chain connects TRBV29-1 to TRBJ2-1; 7 bases are a match to TRBD1. From germline, CDR1 is SQVTM and CDR2 ANQGSEA. CDR3 length equals 14 residues. The CDR3 DNA reads TGCAGCGTTGATGCCAGGGGGAAGGACAATGAGCAGTTCTTT. Translated, it gives CSVDARGKDNEQFF.

The J gene is TRBJ2-7, the V gene TRBV5-1; 8 bases map to TRBD2. Germline V CDR1 and CDR2: SGHRS, YFSETQ. The CDR3 consists of 16 residues. With 4 bases clipped from V and 5 bases from J, the junction kept 14 bases outside the gene matches. CDR3 residues: CASSQQGAGGGNEQYF. CDR3 nucleotides: TGCGCCAGCAGCCAGCAAGGGGCGGGGGGCGGAAACGAGCAGTACTTC.